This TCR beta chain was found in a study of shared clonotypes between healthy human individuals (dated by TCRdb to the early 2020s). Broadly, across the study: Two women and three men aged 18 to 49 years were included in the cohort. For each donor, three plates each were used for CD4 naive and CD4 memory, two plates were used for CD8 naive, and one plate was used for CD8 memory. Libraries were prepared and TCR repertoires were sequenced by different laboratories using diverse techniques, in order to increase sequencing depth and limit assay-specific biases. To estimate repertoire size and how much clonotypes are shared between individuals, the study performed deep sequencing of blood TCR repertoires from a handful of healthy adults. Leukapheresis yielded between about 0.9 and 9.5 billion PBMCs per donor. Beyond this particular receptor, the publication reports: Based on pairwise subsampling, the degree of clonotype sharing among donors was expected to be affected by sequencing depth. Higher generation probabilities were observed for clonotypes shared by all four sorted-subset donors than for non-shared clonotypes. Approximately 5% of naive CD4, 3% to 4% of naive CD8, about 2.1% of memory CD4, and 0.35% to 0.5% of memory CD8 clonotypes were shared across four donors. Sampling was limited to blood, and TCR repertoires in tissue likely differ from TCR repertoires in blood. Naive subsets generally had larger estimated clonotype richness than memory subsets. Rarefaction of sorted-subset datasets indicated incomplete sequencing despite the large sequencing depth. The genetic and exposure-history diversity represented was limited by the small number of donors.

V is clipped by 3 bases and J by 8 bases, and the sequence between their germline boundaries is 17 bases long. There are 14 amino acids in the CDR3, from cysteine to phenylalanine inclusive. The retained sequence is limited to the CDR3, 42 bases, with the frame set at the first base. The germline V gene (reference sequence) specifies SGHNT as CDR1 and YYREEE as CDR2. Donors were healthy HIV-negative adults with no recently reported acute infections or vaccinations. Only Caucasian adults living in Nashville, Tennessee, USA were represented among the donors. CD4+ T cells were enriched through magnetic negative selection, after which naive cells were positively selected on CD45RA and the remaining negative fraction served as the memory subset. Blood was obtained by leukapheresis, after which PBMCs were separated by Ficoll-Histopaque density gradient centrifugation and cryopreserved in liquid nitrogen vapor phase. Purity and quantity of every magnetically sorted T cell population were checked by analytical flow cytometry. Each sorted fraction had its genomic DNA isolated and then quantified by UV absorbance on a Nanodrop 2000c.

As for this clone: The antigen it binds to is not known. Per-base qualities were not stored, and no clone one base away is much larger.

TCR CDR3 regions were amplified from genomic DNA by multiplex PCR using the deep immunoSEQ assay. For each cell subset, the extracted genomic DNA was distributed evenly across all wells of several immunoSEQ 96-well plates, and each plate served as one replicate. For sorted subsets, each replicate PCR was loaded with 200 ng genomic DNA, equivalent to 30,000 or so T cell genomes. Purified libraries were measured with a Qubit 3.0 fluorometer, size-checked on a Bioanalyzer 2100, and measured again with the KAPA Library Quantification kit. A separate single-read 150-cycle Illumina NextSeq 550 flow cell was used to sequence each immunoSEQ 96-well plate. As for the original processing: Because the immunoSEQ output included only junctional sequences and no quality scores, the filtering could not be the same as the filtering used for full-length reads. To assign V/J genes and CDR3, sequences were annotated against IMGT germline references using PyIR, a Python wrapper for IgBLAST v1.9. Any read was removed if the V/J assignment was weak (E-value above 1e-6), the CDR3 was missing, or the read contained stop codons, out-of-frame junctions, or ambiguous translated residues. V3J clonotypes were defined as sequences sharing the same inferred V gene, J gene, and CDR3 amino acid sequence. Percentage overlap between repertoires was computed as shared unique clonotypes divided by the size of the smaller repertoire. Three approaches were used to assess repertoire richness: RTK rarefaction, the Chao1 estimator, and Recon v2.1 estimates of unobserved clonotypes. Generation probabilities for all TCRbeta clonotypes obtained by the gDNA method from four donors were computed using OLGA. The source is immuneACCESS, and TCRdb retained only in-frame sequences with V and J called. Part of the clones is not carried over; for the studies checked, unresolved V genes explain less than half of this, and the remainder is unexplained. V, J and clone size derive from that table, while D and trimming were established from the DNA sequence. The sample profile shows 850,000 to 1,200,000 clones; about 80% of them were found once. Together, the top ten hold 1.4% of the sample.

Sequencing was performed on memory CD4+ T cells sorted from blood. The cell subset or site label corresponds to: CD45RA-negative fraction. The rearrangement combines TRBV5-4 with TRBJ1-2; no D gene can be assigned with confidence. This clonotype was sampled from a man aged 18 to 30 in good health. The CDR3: CASSSGLAIAGYTF. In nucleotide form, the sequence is TGTGCCAGCAGCTCAGGACTTGCTATCGCGGGCTACACCTTC.